Each of the 6 T cell receptor beta chains below was sequenced from the same sample in a study of shared clonotypes between healthy human individuals. TCRdb's table, derived via immunoSEQ multiplex PCR, lists solely in-frame clones and lacks some. The repertoire has millions of clones, 85% to 95% of them found once; the top ten carry 0.13%. Specimen: naive CD4+ T cells sorted from blood. As for subset: CD45RA+ positively selected. Every receptor here comes from a man aged 18 to 30 in good health.

The CDR3 loop is CASSLGAQGARYGYTF. The DNA of the CDR3 is TGTGCCAGCAGCCTAGGGGCACAGGGGGCGCGCTATGGCTACACCTTC. V and J are TRBV28 and TRBJ1-2, with TRBD1 matching over 9 bases. V was clipped by 6 bases and J by 4 bases; unmatched bases: 12. CDR1 is MDHEN and CDR2 is SYDVKM in the germline V gene. The CDR3 loop spans 16 amino acids.

The J gene is TRBJ2-2, the V gene TRBV7-3; D ambiguous. V was shortened by 5 bases and J by 0 bases, with 16 bases between the two germline ends. This CDR3 has 17 amino acids. Germline V gives CDR1 SGHTA, CDR2 FQGTGA. CDR3 sequence reads: CASSPQRAHANTGELFF. The CDR3 region has the DNA TGTGCCAGCAGCCCTCAAAGGGCTCACGCGAACACCGGGGAGCTGTTTTTT.

The chain has TRBV10-3 and TRBJ2-5; the match to TRBD2 covers 8 bases. Trimming removed 5 bases from V and 5 bases from J; junction bases left unmatched: 7. The CDR3 loop spans 14 amino acids. Per germline, CDR1 ENHRY and CDR2 SYGVKD. CDR3 loop: CAISTGGARETQYF. The CDR3 DNA reads as TGTGCCATCAGTACCGGGGGGGCAAGGGAGACCCAGTACTTC.

The chain uses TRBV5-1 and TRBJ1-6; tentative D call: TRBD1 (5 bases). The CDR3 loop spans 15 amino acids. Germline CDR1 SGHRS, CDR2 YFSETQ. The V and J ends lost 0 bases and 8 bases respectively, with 12 bases between them. The CDR3 coding sequence is TGCGCCAGCAGCTTGGGTCGGGTGGGGGATTCACCCCTCCACTTT. Its translation is CASSLGRVGDSPLHF.

In regard to this clone: The junction and the germline gene differ at one end; a read error may be behind it. The identical CDR3 is also encoded by other nucleotide sequences in the sample. This chain links TRBV7-7 with TRBJ2-5; no clear D gene. The germline gives CDR1 SSHAT, CDR2 FNYEAQ (reference sequence). The CDR3 extends over 11 amino acids. This CDR3 is CASSFGETQYF. The CDR3 DNA reads TGTGCTAGCAGCTTTGGAGAGACCCAGTACTTC.

This chain links TRBV28 with TRBJ1-2; 11 bases are shared with TRBD1. Trimming cost V 6 bases and J 0 bases; bases outside gene matches: 6. Germline loops: CDR1 MDHEN, CDR2 SYDVKM. The CDR3 spans 16 residues. CDR3 nucleotide sequence: TGTGCCAGCAGATTCCAGGGACAGGGGGCTAACTATGGCTACACCTTC. It translates to CASRFQGQGANYGYTF.